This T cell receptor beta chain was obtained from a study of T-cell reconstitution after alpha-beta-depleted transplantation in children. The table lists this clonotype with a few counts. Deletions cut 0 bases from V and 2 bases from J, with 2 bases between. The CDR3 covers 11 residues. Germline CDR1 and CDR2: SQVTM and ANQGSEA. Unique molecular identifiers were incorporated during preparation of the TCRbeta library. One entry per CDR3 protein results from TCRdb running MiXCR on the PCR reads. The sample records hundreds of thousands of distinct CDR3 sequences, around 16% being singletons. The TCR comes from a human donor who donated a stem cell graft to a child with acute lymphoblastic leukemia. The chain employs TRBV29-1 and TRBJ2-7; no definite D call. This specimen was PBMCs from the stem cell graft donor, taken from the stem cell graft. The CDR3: CSVEDPYEQYF. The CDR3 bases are TGCAGCGTTGAAGACCCCTACGAGCAGTACTTC.